A single sample is the source of the 6 T cell receptor beta chains below, sequenced in a study of control samples from healthy donors and cancer patients. Data came from immunoSEQ multiplex PCR; TCRdb stores just in-frame clones and leaves some out. The table has about 60,000 clones, 90% to 96% seen once. The sample taken for sequencing was blood. All receptors come from a woman under 30 in good health.

The chain couples TRBV5-6 to TRBJ1-3, with D possibly being TRBD1 (5 bases). The CDR3 runs 12 residues. The germline gives CDR1 SGHDT, CDR2 YYEEEE. V dropped 5 bases and J dropped 6 bases, with 9 bases sitting between them. In DNA, the CDR3 is TGTGCCAGCAGTGGGGGTTCAAACACCATATATTTT. Translating gives CASSGGSNTIYF.

Remarks on this clone: Distinct nucleotide sequences in the sample also encode this CDR3. The chain is built from TRBV9 and TRBJ2-5; TRBD1 matches 8 bases. Germline V lookup: CDR1 SGDLS, CDR2 YYNGEE. The CDR3 length is 17 residues. Unmatched junction bases numbered 15, after V lost 5 bases and J lost 3 bases. The CDR3 region is CASSAHRPDRAEETQYF. The CDR3 region has the DNA TGTGCCAGCAGTGCCCATCGGCCGGACAGGGCTGAAGAGACCCAGTACTTC.

The chain carries TRBV5-8 and TRBJ1-2; 9 bases are a match to TRBD1. V was clipped by 5 bases and J by 8 bases; unmatched bases: 7. CDR3 size: 13 residues. Germline assignment: CDR1 SGHTS and CDR2 YDEGEE. The CDR3 loop reads CASRPDRGTGYTF. CDR3 sequence (DNA): TGTGCCAGCAGACCGGACAGGGGTACCGGCTACACCTTC.

The chain carries TRBV6-5 and TRBJ2-2; 10 bases align to TRBD1. The CDR3 has 15 amino acids. CDR1 and CDR2 (germline): MNHEY, SVGAGI. With V trimmed by 5 bases and J by 3 bases, 3 bases remained unmatched. The CDR3 spells CASSRGTGDTGELFF. CDR3 bases: TGTGCCAGCAGTCGGGGGACAGGGGACACCGGGGAGCTGTTTTTT.

The CDR3 coding sequence is TGTGCCAGCAGTTACCTCTCGGCAGCGTTCTACACCTTC. Translated: CASSYLSAAFYTF. The rearrangement links TRBV6-5 to TRBJ1-2; the D is unclear. The CDR3 is made up of 13 amino acids. V was clipped by 2 bases and J by 10 bases, with 14 bases between them. Germline CDR1 is MNHEY and CDR2 is SVGAGI.

The chain combines TRBV12-3 or TRBV12-4 with TRBJ1-5; D uncertain. V dropped 5 bases and J dropped 7 bases, with 9 bases sitting between them. The CDR3 totals 12 residues. The CDR3 sequence: CASSLHSQPQHF. The CDR3 DNA reads TGTGCCAGCAGTCTGCATTCCCAGCCCCAGCATTTT.